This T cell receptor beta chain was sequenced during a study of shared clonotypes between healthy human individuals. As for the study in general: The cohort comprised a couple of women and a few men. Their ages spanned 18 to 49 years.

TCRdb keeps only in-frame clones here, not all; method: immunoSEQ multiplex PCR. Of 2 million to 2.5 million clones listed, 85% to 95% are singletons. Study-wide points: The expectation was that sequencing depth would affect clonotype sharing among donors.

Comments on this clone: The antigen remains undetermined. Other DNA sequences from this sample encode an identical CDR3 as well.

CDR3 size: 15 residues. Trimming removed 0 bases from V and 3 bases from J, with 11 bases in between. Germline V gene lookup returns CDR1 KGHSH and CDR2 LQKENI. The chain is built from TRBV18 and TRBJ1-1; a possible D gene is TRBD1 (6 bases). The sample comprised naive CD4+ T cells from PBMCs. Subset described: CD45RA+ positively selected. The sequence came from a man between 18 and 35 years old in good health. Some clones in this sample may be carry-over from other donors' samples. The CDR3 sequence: CASSPPGRGYTEAFF. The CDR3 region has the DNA TGTGCCAGCTCACCACCGGGCAGGGGATACACTGAAGCTTTCTTT.